The entry below describes one TCR beta chain. Its antigen is as yet unknown. Sequencing was performed with immunoSEQ multiplex PCR; in TCRdb, only in-frame clones are kept and a portion is missing. Here the sample spans around 130,000 clones, approximately 94% being singletons. This record belongs to a study of T cell responses to AZD1222 COVID-19 vaccine. Study-wide findings and caveats: Rises in breadth and depth of Spike-specific TCRs came after two AZD1222 doses. Spike was spanned by vaccine-associated CD4 TCRs, with dominance at 160-218 and 743-854.

CDR1 is LNHDA and CDR2 is SQIVND in the germline V gene (reference sequence). The CDR3 is 17 residues long. V was pared by 1 base and J by 3 bases, with 16 bases between. The sample was peripheral blood, taken on day 0 of AZD1222 vaccination. The clonotype comes from an adult in good health. V usage is TRBV19 and J usage is TRBJ2-1; the D call may be TRBD1 or TRBD2 (5 bases each). The CDR3 loop is CASSIVVGAVSYNEQFF. The CDR3 DNA reads TGTGCCAGTAGTATAGTAGTCGGGGCGGTGAGCTACAATGAGCAGTTCTTC.